The 27 T cell receptor beta chains below come from one sample, sequenced in a study of blood T cell repertoires in COVID-19. Method: immunoSEQ multiplex PCR; TCRdb's copy keeps in-frame clones and lacks some. The top ten clones hold roughly 1.1% of a sample with over 300,000 clones, around 83% of them seen once. Source material: peripheral blood. Receptors originate from a woman between 45 and 60 years old with acute or convalescent COVID-19.

CDR3 protein: CASSPDRGRGNEKLFF. Written as DNA, the CDR3 is TGTGCCAGCAGCCCGGACAGGGGTAGGGGTAATGAAAAACTGTTTTTT. J is TRBJ1-4 and V is TRBV7-6; 9 nucleotides align to TRBD1. The germline V gene encodes CDR1 SGHVS and CDR2 FNYEAQ. The V segment lost 5 bases and the J segment 4 bases; nucleotides outside the gene matches: 8. The CDR3 loop spans 16 amino acids.

In its sample, this clone was seen a few times. This chain connects TRBV5-1 to TRBJ2-2; TRBD1 matches at 7 bases. V trimming: 4 bases; J trimming: 1 base; junction bases outside the gene matches: 4. CDR1 is SGHRS and CDR2 is YFSETQ in the germline V gene. CDR3 length: 15 residues. Here the CDR3 reads CASSARTGNTGELFF. The CDR3 region has the DNA TGCGCCAGCAGCGCCCGGACAGGGAACACCGGGGAGCTGTTTTTT. Variable domain in full (rest from reference TRBV5-1 and TRBJ2-2): KAGVTQTPRYLIKTRGQQVTLSCSPISGHRSVSWYQQTPGQGLQFLFEYFSETQRNKGNFPGRFSGRQFSNSRSEMNVSTLELGDSALYLCASSARTGNTGELFFGEGSRLTVL.

The J gene is TRBJ2-1, the V gene TRBV11-2; unclear D gene. This CDR3 is 17 amino acids long. V lost 1 base, J lost 0 bases, and 13 bases lay in between. Germline CDR1 SGHAT, CDR2 FQNNGV. Here the CDR3 DNA reads TGTGCCAGCAGCTTAGCTCGCGGCGAATACTCCTACAATGAGCAGTTCTTC. Translating gives CASSLARGEYSYNEQFF.

This clone was seen many times. The chain links TRBV19 to TRBJ1-5; weak D call: TRBD1 (6 bases). The CDR3 spans 16 residues. Germline-derived CDR1 and CDR2 are LNHDA and SQIVND (reference sequence). V was pared by 2 bases and J by 2 bases, with 13 bases between. Here the CDR3 DNA reads TGTGCCAGTAGTATAAATATAGGGGGGGGCAATCAGCCCCAGCATTTT. This encodes CASSINIGGGNQPQHF.

The chain uses TRBV4-3 and TRBJ2-1; perhaps TRBD2 as D (6 bases). Trimming pared 0 bases from V and 7 bases from J, leaving 19 bases between. CDR3 length: 17 residues. Germline CDR1 reads LGHNA; CDR2 reads YSLEER. CDR3 protein: CASSQDLSGLSLNEQFF. The CDR3 DNA follows: TGCGCCAGCAGCCAAGATCTGAGCGGGCTTTCGCTAAATGAGCAGTTCTTC.

The rearrangement uses TRBV6-5 and TRBJ1-4; D gene unclear. Trimming cost V 6 bases and J 8 bases, with 16 bases left between them. The CDR3 is 14 amino acids. Germline lookup yields CDR1 MNHEY and CDR2 SVGAGI. The chain's CDR3 is CASRGGATGEKLFF. CDR3 DNA sequence: TGTGCCAGCAGAGGTGGCGCCACGGGGGAAAAACTGTTTTTT.

V is TRBV2 and J is TRBJ1-5; 9 bases fit TRBD1. CDR3 size: 15 residues. Germline-derived CDR1 and CDR2 are SNHLY and FYNNEI. Germline trimming cut 6 bases from V and 5 bases from J; bases unmatched to any gene: 8. DNA for the CDR3: TGTGCCAGCAGAAAAACAGGGGGCGTTGATCAGCCCCAGCATTTT. Translating gives CASRKTGGVDQPQHF.

The chain recombines TRBV29-1 with TRBJ2-3; TRBD2 aligns across 10 bases. There are 15 residues in the CDR3. Germline CDR1 is SQVTM and CDR2 is ANQGSEA. J gave up 4 bases and V 5 bases, and 9 bases lay outside the gene matches. CDR3 region: CSVRSPSGGADTQYF. The CDR3 bases are TGCAGCGTTCGGTCCCCTAGCGGGGGAGCAGATACGCAGTATTTT.

The CDR3 sequence is CASIPGLAGGYEQYF. The DNA of the CDR3 is TGTGCCAGCATTCCGGGACTAGCGGGTGGGTACGAGCAGTACTTC. The V gene is TRBV6-5, the J gene TRBJ2-7, with 12 bases lining up with TRBD2. Germline V gene data show CDR1 as MNHEY and CDR2 as SVGAGI. The V segment lost 7 bases and the J segment 4 bases; nucleotides outside the gene matches: 8. This CDR3 has 15 amino acids.

This sequence joins TRBV7-8 and TRBJ2-2; 8 bases are shared with TRBD1. Germline V CDR1 and CDR2: SGHVS, FQNEAQ. The CDR3 spans 13 residues. V trimming: 4 bases; J trimming: 7 bases; junction bases outside the gene matches: 2. CDR3 protein: CASSSTGDGELFF. In nucleotides, the CDR3 is TGTGCCAGCAGCTCGACAGGGGACGGGGAGCTGTTTTTT.

The J gene is TRBJ1-2, the V gene TRBV27, with 8 bases identical to TRBD1. Germline loops: CDR1 MNHEY, CDR2 SMNVEV (reference sequence). Trimming took 6 bases from V and 8 from J; bases not matched to a gene: 11. This CDR3 is 14 amino acids long. CDR3 nucleotide sequence: TGTGCCAGCAGGTCGACAGGGGCGGGTGAGGGCTACACCTTC. Its protein is CASRSTGAGEGYTF.

The chain carries TRBV14 and TRBJ2-1; maybe TRBD2 (6 bases). The CDR3 consists of 14 residues. Germline CDR1 and CDR2: SGHDN and FVKESK. V was cut by 1 base and J by 10 bases, with 14 bases left in between. CDR3 in amino acids: CASSQVGAREEQFF. CDR3 nucleotide sequence: TGTGCCAGCAGCCAAGTTGGGGCCCGGGAGGAGCAGTTCTTC.

CDR3 DNA: TGTGCCAGCAGCTTATCGCGGGGCCACAATGAGCAGTTCTTC. This sequence encodes CASSLSRGHNEQFF. The chain couples TRBV7-3 to TRBJ2-1; D perhaps matches TRBD2 (6 bases). Germline CDR1 is SGHTA and CDR2 is FQGTGA. V lost 2 bases, J lost 5 bases, and 10 bases lay in between. The CDR3 runs 14 residues.

V usage is TRBV27 and J usage is TRBJ2-5; weak D call: TRBD1 (6 bases). Deletions cut 4 bases from V and 2 bases from J, with 17 bases between. From germline, CDR1 is MNHEY and CDR2 SMNVEV (reference sequence). The CDR3 covers 16 residues. As DNA, the CDR3 is TGTGCCAGCAGTTATACAACGACACAGGGACAAGAGACCCAGTACTTC. It is translated as CASSYTTTQGQETQYF.

The chain has TRBV3-1 (or the pseudogene TRBV3-2) and TRBJ1-3, with D hard to call. Looked up from germline, CDR1 is LGHDT and CDR2 is YNNKEL (reference sequence). V was trimmed by 4 bases and J by 0 bases, leaving 4 bases between them. This CDR3 comprises 13 residues. The CDR3 sequence: CASSLSSGNTIYF. DNA for the CDR3: TGTGCCAGCAGCCTGAGCTCTGGAAACACCATATATTTT.

V gene TRBV30 combines with J gene TRBJ1-6, with D uncertain. From germline, CDR1 is GTSNPN and CDR2 SVGIG (reference sequence). The V end lost 0 bases, the J end lost 12 bases, and 12 bases lay between the germline ends. The CDR3 sequence is 13 residues long. The CDR3 here is CAWSVLDFQPLHF. CDR3 coding DNA: TGTGCCTGGAGTGTCCTGGACTTTCAACCCCTCCACTTT. The entire variable domain, with the rest obtained from reference TRBV30 and TRBJ1-6, is as follows: SQTIHQWPATLVQPVGSPLSLECTVEGTSNPNLYWYRQAAGRGLQLLFYSVGIGQISSEVPQNLSASRPQDRQFILSSKKLLLSDSGFYLCAWSVLDFQPLHFGNGTRLTVT.

The chain uses TRBV6-5 and TRBJ1-1; D is ambiguous. The germline V and J ends were trimmed by 7 bases and 3 bases, with 6 bases remaining between them. CDR3 length: 11 residues. CDR1 is MNHEY, CDR2 SVGAGI, per germline. The CDR3 spells CASIPYTEAFF. The CDR3 nucleotides read TGTGCCAGCATTCCCTACACTGAAGCTTTCTTT.

This chain uses TRBV27 with TRBJ1-2; D may be TRBD1 (6 bases). This CDR3 comprises 15 residues. Germline V lookup: CDR1 MNHEY, CDR2 SMNVEV (reference sequence). Trimming took 2 bases from V and 3 from J, leaving 13 bases between them. CDR3 protein: CASSLRQASYYGYTF. CDR3 nucleotide sequence: TGTGCCAGCAGTTTACGACAGGCCTCCTACTATGGCTACACCTTC.

The V call is TRBV7-2, the J call TRBJ2-7; 8 bases are a match to TRBD1. V lost 5 bases to trimming and J lost 5 bases; unmatched junction nucleotides: 8. The CDR3 length is 14 residues. Looked up from germline, CDR1 is SGHTA and CDR2 is FQGNSA. This chain's CDR3 is CASSPDRGRNEQYF. The CDR3 DNA follows: TGTGCCAGCAGCCCCGACAGGGGTAGAAACGAGCAGTACTTC.

This chain links TRBV5-1 with TRBJ2-3; D unresolved. The CDR3 extends over 15 amino acids. Per germline, CDR1 SGHRS and CDR2 YFSETQ. V was clipped by 0 bases and J by 3 bases, with 11 bases between them. In nucleotides, the CDR3 is TGCGCCAGCAGCTTGGAAGCTAGTTCAACAGATACGCAGTATTTT. Protein: CASSLEASSTDTQYF.

This chain joins TRBV11-1 and TRBJ2-1; D is unclear. Trimming removed 0 bases from V and 4 bases from J, with 13 bases in between. This CDR3 spans 16 amino acids. The germline gives CDR1 SGHAT, CDR2 FQDESV (reference sequence). CDR3 amino acids: CASSLARSSSYNEQFF. DNA of the CDR3: TGTGCCAGCAGCTTAGCGCGGAGTAGCAGTTACAATGAGCAGTTCTTC. Full variable domain (missing parts from reference TRBV11-1 and TRBJ2-1): EAEVAQSPRYKITEKSQAVAFWCDPISGHATLYWYRQILGQGPELLVQFQDESVVDDSQLPKDRFSAERLKGVDSTLKIQPAELGDSAMYLCASSLARSSSYNEQFFGPGTRLTVL.

The chain combines TRBV30 with TRBJ1-5; 7 nucleotides align to TRBD1. CDR1 GTSNPN and CDR2 SVGIG come from the germline V gene (reference sequence). The ends lost 4 bases at V and 6 bases at J; junction bases unmatched: 6. The CDR3 sequence is 13 residues long. For the CDR3, the DNA is TGTGCCTGGAAGGGGGCCCTGGGTCAGCCCCAGCATTTT. Protein sequence: CAWKGALGQPQHF.

V usage is TRBV30 and J usage is TRBJ2-7, with 8 bases that match TRBD2. CDR3 size: 16 residues. Germline CDR1 and CDR2: GTSNPN and SVGIG (reference sequence). J gave up 3 bases and V 2 bases, and 12 bases lay outside the gene matches. In DNA form, the CDR3 reads TGTGCCTGGAGTCCGAAAACTAGCGGAGTCCTCTACGAGCAGTACTTC. This translates into CAWSPKTSGVLYEQYF.

This clone was recorded only once. This chain uses TRBV30 with TRBJ2-2; D perhaps matches TRBD2 (7 bases). Trimming cost V 5 bases and J 4 bases, with 14 bases left between them. The CDR3 loop spans 14 amino acids. CDR1 and CDR2 from the germline V gene are GTSNPN and SVGIG (reference sequence). CDR3 nucleotides: TGTGCCTGGTTAGGGGGGGTAAGCACCGGGGAGCTGTTTTTT. Amino acid sequence: CAWLGGVSTGELFF.

The V and J genes are TRBV18 and TRBJ2-1, with D tentatively TRBD2 (6 bases). Between the trimmed V and J ends, which lost 3 bases and 9 bases, there was a span of 9 bases. Per germline, CDR1 KGHSH and CDR2 LQKENI. This CDR3 comprises 12 residues. The CDR3 reads CASSPEGTEQFF. The CDR3 DNA is TGTGCCAGCTCACCGGAGGGAACTGAGCAGTTCTTC.

The V and J genes are TRBV19 and TRBJ1-2; 12 bases are shared with TRBD1. Per germline, CDR1 LNHDA and CDR2 SQIVND (reference sequence). CDR3 length: 17 residues. After removal of 7 bases from V and 8 bases from J, the junction contained 17 bases not matched to a gene. CDR3 coding DNA: TGTGCCAGTACCCCCATCGGGGAGGGACAGGGGGCGCGGGGCTACACCTTC. It is translated as CASTPIGEGQGARGYTF.

The V and J genes are TRBV6-1 and TRBJ1-6; D is undetermined. This CDR3 region has 13 residues. Germline lookup yields CDR1 MNHNS and CDR2 SASEGT. Deletions cut 1 base from V and 7 bases from J, with 5 bases between. CDR3 sequence: CASSEGRNSPLHF. CDR3 DNA sequence: TGTGCCAGCAGTGAAGGGCGGAATTCACCCCTCCACTTT.